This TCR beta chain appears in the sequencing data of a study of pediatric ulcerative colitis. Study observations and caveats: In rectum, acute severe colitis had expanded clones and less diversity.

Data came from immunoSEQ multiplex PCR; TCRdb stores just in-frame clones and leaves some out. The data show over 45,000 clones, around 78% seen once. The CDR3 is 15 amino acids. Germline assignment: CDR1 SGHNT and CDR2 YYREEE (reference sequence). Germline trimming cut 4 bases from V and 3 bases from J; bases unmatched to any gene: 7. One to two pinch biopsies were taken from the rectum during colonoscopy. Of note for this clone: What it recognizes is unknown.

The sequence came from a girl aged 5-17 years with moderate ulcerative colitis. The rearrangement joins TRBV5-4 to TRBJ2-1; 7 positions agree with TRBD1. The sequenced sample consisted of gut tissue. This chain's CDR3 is CASSPGTDVYNEQFF. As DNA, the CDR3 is TGTGCCAGCAGCCCCGGGACAGATGTCTACAATGAGCAGTTCTTC.